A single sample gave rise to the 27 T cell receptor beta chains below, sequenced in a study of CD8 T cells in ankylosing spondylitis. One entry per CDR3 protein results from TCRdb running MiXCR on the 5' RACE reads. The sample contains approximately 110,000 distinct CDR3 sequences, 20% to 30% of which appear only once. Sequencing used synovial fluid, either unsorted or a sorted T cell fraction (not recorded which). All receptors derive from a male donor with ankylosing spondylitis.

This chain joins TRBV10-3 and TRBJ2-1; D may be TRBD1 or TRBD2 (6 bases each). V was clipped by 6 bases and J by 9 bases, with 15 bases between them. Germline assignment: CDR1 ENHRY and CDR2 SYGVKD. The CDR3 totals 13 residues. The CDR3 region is CAISSVQGGEQFF. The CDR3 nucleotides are TGTGCCATCAGCTCGGTACAGGGAGGTGAGCAGTTCTTC.

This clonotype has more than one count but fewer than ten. CDR3 coding DNA: TGTGCCAGCAGCCTGCTTGGGGTCACTGAAGCTTTCTTT. Encoded protein: CASSLLGVTEAFF. The V call is TRBV7-2, the J call TRBJ1-1, with D uncertain. CDR1 is SGHTA, CDR2 FQGNSA, per germline. V lost 5 bases and J 4 bases, leaving 11 bases between the germline ends. This CDR3 comprises 13 residues. The entire variable domain, with the rest obtained from reference TRBV7-2 and TRBJ1-1, is as follows: GAGVSQSPSNKVTEKGKDVELRCDPISGHTALYWYRQSLGQGLEFLIYFQGNSAPDKSGLPSDRFSAERTGGSVSTLTIQRTQQEDSAVYLCASSLLGVTEAFFGQGTRLTVV.

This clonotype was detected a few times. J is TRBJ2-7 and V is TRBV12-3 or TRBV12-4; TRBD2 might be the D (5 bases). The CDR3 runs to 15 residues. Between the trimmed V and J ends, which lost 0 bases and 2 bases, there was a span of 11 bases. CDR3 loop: CASSLAAEGTYEQYF. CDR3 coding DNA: TGTGCCAGCAGTTTAGCAGCGGAAGGTACCTACGAGCAGTACTTC.

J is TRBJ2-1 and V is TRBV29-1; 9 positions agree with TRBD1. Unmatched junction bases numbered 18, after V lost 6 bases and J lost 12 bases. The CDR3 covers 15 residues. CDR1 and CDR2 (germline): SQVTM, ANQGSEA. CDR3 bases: TGCAGCGTATCGTTAAACCTACTACAGGGGGCGGCGCAGTTCTTC. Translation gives CSVSLNLLQGAAQFF.

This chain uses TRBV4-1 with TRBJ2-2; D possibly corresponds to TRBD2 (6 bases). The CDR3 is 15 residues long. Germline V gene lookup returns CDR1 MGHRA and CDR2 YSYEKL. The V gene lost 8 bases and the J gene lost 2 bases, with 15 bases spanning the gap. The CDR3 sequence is CASRPGLSNTGELFF. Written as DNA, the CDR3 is TGCGCCAGCCGCCCGGGACTTTCAAACACCGGGGAGCTGTTTTTT.

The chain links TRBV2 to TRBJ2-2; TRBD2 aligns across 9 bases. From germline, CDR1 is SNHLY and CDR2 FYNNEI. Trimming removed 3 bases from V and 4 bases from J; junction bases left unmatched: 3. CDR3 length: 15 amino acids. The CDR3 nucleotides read TGTGCCAGCAGTGATGAAGCGGGGGGCACCGGGGAGCTGTTTTTT. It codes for CASSDEAGGTGELFF. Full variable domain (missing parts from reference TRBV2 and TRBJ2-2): EPEVTQTPSHQVTQMGQEVILRCVPISNHLYFYWYRQILGQKVEFLVSFYNNEISEKSEIFDDQFSVERPDGSNFTLKIRSTKLEDSAMYFCASSDEAGGTGELFFGEGSRLTVL.

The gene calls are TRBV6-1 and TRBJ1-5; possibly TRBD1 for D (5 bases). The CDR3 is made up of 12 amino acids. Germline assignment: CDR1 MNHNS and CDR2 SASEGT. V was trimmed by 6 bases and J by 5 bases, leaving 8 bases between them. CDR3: CASRSGDQPQHF. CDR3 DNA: TGTGCCAGCAGATCGGGGGATCAGCCCCAGCATTTT.

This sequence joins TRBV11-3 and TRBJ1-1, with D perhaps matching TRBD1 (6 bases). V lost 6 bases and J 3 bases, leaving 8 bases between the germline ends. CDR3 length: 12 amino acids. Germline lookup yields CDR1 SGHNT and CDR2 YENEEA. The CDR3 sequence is CASRYRDTEAFF. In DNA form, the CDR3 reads TGTGCCAGCAGGTACAGGGACACTGAAGCTTTCTTT.

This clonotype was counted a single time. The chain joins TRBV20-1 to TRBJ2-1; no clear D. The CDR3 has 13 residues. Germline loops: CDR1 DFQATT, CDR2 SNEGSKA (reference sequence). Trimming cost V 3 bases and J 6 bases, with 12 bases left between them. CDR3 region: CSARRTRTNEQFF. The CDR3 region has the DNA TGCAGTGCTAGGCGGACCCGTACCAATGAGCAGTTCTTC.

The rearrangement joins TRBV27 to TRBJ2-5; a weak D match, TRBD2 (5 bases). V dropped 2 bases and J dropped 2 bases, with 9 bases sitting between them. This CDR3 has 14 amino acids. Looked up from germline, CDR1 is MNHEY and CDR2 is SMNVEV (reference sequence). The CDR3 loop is CASSLRPGQETQYF. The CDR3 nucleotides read TGTGCCAGCAGTTTACGGCCGGGGCAAGAGACCCAGTACTTC.

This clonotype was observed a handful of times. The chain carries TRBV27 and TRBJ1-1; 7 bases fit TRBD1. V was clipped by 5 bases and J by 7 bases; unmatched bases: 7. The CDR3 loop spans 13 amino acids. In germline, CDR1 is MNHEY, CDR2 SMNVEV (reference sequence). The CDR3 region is CASSTTGALEAFF. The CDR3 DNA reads TGTGCCAGCAGTACCACAGGGGCCCTTGAAGCTTTCTTT.

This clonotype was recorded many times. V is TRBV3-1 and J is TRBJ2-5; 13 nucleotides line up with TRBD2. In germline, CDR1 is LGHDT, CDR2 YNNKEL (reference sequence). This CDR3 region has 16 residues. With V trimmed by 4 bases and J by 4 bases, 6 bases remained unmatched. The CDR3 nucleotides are TGTGCCAGCAGCCTCGGGACTAGCGGGACGGGAGAGACCCAGTACTTC. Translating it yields CASSLGTSGTGETQYF.

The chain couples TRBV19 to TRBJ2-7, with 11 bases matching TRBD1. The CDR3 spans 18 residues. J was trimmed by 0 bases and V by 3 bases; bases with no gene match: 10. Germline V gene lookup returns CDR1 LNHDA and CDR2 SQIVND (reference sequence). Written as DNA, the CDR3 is TGTGCCAGTAGTATCAAATCCGGGACAGGGGGGACCTCCTACGAGCAGTACTTC. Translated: CASSIKSGTGGTSYEQYF. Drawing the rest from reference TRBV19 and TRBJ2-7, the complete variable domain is DGGITQSPKYLFRKEGQNVTLSCEQNLNHDAMYWYRQDPGQGLRLIYYSQIVNDFQKGDIAEGYSVSREKKESFPLTVTSAQKNPTAFYLCASSIKSGTGGTSYEQYFGPGTRLTVT.

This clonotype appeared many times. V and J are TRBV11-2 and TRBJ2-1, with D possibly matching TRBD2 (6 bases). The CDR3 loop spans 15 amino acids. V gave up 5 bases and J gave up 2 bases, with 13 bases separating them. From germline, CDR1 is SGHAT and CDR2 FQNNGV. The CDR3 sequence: CASSPGVAAYNEQFF. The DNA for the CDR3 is TGTGCCAGCAGCCCCGGGGTAGCGGCCTACAATGAGCAGTTCTTC.

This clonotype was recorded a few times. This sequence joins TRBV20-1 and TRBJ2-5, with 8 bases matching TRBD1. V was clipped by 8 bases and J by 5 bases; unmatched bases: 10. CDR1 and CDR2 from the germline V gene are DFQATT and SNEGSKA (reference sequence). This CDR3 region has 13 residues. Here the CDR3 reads CSTTDRGKETQYF. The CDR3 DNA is TGCAGTACAACCGACAGGGGAAAGGAGACCCAGTACTTC.

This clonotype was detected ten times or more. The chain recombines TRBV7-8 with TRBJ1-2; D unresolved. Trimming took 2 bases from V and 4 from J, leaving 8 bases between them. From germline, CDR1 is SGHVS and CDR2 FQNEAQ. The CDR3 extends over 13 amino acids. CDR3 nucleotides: TGTGCCAGCAGCTTATCGGTCCCCTATGGCTACACCTTC. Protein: CASSLSVPYGYTF. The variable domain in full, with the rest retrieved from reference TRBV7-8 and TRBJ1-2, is GAGVSQSPRYKVAKRGQDVALRCDPISGHVSLFWYQQALGQGPEFLTYFQNEAQLDKSGLPSDRFFAERPEGSVSTLKIQRTQQEDSAVYLCASSLSVPYGYTFGSGTRLTVV.

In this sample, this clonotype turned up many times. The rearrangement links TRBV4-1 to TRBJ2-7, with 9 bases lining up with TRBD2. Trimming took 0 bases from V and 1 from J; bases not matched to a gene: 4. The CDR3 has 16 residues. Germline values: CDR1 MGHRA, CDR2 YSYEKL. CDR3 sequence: CASSQEAAGGSYEQYV. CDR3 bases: TGCGCCAGCAGCCAAGAAGCAGCGGGAGGATCCTACGAGCAGTACGTC.

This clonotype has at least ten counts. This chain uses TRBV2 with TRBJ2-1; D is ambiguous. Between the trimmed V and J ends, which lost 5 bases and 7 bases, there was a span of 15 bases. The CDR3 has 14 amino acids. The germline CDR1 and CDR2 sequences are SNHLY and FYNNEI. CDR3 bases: TGTGCCAGCAGTCAGAGTAACCCGGTTAATGAGCAGTTCTTC. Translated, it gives CASSQSNPVNEQFF.

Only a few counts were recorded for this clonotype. In DNA form, the CDR3 reads TGTGCCAGCAGCCAACAGGGGGGGAGGGCCTTGGAGACCCAGTACTTC. Encoded protein: CASSQQGGRALETQYF. The chain carries TRBV4-2 and TRBJ2-5, with D tentatively TRBD1 or TRBD2 (7 bases each). This CDR3 region has 16 residues. The germline V and J ends were trimmed by 2 bases and 5 bases, with 18 bases remaining between them. CDR1 and CDR2 (germline): LGHNA, YNFKEQ.

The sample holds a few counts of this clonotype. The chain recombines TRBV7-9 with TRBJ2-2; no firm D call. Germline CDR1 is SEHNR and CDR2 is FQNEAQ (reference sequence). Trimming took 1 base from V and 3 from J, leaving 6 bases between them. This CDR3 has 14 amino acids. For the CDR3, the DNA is TGTGCCAGCAGCTTAGGACAATACACCGGGGAGCTGTTTTTT. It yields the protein CASSLGQYTGELFF. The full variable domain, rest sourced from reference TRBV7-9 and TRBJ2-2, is DTGVSQNPRHKITKRGQNVTFRCDPISEHNRLYWYRQTLGQGPEFLTYFQNEAQLEKSRLLSDRFSAERPKGSFSTLEIQRTEQGDSAMYLCASSLGQYTGELFFGEGSRLTVL.

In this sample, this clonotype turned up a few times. This CDR3 reads CASSQGHGDTYNEQFF. The CDR3 DNA follows: TGTGCCAGCAGCCAAGGTCATGGGGACACATACAATGAGCAGTTCTTC. The chain has TRBV4-2 and TRBJ2-1, with a possible D match to TRBD1 (6 bases). CDR3 size: 16 residues. The germline gives CDR1 LGHNA, CDR2 YNFKEQ. Between the trimmed V and J ends, which lost 1 base and 4 bases, there was a span of 14 bases.

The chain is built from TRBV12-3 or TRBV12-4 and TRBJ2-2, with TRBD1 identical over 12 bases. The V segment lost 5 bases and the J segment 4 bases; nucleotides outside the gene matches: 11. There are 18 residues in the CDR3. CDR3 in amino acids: CASSGPGQGARPTGELFF. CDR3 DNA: TGTGCCAGCAGTGGGCCGGGACAGGGGGCGAGGCCCACCGGGGAGCTGTTTTTT.

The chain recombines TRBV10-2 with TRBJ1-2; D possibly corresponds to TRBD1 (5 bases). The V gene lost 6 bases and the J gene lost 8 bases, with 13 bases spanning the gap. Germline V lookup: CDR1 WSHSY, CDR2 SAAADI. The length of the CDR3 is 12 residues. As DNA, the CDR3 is TGCGCCAGCAGGGCCGGGGGTCAGGGCTACACCTTC. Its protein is CASRAGGQGYTF.

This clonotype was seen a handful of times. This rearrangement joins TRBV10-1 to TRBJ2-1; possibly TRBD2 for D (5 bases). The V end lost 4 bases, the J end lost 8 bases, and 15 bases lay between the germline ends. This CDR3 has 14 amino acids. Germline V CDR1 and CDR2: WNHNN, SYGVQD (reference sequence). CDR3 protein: CASSASGKIHEQFF. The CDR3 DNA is TGCGCCAGCAGTGCCTCGGGGAAAATACATGAGCAGTTCTTC.

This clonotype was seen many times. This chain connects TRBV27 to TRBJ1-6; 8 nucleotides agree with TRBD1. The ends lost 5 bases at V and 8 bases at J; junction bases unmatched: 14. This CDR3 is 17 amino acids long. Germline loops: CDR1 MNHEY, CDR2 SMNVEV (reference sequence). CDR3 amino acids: CASSPQGQGSVDSPLHF. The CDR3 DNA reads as TGTGCCAGCAGTCCACAAGGACAGGGATCGGTGGATTCACCCCTCCACTTT.

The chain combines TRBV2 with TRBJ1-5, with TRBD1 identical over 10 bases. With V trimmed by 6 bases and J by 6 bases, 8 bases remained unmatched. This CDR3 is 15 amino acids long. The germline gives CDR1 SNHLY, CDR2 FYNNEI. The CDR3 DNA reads TGTGCCAGCAGAAAAGGACAGGGGGGAAGTCAGCCCCAGCATTTT. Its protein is CASRKGQGGSQPQHF.

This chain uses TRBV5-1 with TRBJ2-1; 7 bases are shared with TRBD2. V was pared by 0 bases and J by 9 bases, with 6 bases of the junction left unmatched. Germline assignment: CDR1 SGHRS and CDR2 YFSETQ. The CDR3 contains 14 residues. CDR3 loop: CASSLGLAVSEQFF. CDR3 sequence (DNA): TGCGCCAGCAGCTTGGGACTAGCAGTAAGTGAGCAGTTCTTC.